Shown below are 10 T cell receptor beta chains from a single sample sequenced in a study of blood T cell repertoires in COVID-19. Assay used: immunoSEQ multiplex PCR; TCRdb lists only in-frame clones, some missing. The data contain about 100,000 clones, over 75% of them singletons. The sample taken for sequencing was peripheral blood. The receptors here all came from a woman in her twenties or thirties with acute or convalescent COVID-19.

The CDR3, as DNA: TGTGCCAGCAGTTTACAGGCGTGGGACGAGCAGTACTTC. Its translation is CASSLQAWDEQYF. The V and J genes are TRBV28 and TRBJ2-7; no clear D. Germline values: CDR1 MDHEN, CDR2 SYDVKM. The V end was cut by 2 bases, the J end by 5 bases, with 10 bases between. The CDR3 sequence is 13 residues long. Filled out from reference TRBV28 and TRBJ2-7, the complete variable domain reads DVKVTQSSRYLVKRTGEKVFLECVQDMDHENMFWYRQDPGLGLRLIYFSYDVKMKEKGDIPEGYSVSREKKERFSLILESASTNQTSMYLCASSLQAWDEQYFGPGTRLTVT.

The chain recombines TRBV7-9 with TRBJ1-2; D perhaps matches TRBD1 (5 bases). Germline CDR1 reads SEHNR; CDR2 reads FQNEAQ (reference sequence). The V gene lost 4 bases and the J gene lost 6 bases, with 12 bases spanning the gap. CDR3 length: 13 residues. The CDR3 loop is CASSSLGGDGYTF. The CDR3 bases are TGTGCCAGCAGCTCCCTCGGGGGAGATGGCTACACCTTC.

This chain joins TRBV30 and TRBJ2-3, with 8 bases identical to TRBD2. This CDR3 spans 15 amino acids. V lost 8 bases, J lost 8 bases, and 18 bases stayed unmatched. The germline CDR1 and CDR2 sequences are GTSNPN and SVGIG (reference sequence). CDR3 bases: TGTGCCGTAACTCTGAGCGGGGGCGCCGGTGGTACGCAGTATTTT. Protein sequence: CAVTLSGGAGGTQYF.

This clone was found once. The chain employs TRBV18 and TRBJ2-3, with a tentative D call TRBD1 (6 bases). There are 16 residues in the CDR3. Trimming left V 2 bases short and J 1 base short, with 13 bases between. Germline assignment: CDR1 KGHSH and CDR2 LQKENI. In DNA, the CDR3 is TGTGCCAGCTCACCATGGGATGGGGGCCGCACAGATACGCAGTATTTT. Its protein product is CASSPWDGGRTDTQYF.

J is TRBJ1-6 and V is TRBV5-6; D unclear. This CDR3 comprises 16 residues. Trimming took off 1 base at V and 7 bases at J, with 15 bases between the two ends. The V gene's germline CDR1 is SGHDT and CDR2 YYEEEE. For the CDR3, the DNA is TGTGCCAGCAGCTTGCCCCCCGGAGGTGGGAATTCACCCCTCCACTTT. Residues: CASSLPPGGGNSPLHF.

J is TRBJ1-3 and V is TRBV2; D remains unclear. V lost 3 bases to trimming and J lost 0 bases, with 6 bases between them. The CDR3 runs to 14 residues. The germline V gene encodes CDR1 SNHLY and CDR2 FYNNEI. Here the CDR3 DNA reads TGTGCCAGCAGTGATTCGGTCTCTGGAAACACCATATATTTT. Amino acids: CASSDSVSGNTIYF.

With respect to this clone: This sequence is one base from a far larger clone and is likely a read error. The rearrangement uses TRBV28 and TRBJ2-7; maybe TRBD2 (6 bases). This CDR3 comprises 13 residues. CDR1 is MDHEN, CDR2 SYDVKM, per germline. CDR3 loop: CACSLADSYEQYF. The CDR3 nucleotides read TGTGCCTGCAGTTTAGCGGACTCCTACGAGCAGTACTTC.

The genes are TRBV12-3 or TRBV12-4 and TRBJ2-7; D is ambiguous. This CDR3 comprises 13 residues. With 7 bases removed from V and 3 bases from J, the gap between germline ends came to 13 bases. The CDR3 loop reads CASTLHGFYEQYF. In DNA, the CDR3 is TGTGCCAGCACCCTCCACGGGTTCTACGAGCAGTACTTC.

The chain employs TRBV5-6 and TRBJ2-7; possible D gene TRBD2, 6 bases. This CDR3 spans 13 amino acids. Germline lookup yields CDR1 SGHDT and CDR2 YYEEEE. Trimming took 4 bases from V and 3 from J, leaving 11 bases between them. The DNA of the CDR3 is TGTGCCAGCAGCCAGGGCGGGGTCTACGAGCAGTACTTC. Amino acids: CASSQGGVYEQYF.

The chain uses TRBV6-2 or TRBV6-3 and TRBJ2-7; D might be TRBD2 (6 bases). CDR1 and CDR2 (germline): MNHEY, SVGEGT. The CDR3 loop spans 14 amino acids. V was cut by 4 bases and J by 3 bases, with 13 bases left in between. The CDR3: CASSFGGSHYEQYF. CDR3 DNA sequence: TGTGCCAGCAGTTTTGGAGGGTCTCACTACGAGCAGTACTTC.